This TCR beta chain derives from a study of regulatory T cells in long-lasting Graves disease. This clonotype was recorded at least ten times. As to time point: newly diagnosed GD, antithyroid drugs for less than 3 months. Extracted PBMC RNA gave rise to the TCR library. Both iRepertoire HTBI primers and Arm-PCR of CDR3 regions were used to build the TCR beta libraries. TCRdb used MiXCR to reprocess the multiplex PCR reads, holding one entry per CDR3 protein. This sample carries more than 350,000 distinct CDR3 sequences, 15% of them seen once, and the ten largest clones take over 15%. A further study also used this sample, focusing on T cells in Graves' hyperthyroidism and ophthalmopathy. That paper states: Diagnoses were established using clinical symptoms, serum thyroxine and TRAb, thyroid ultrasound and orbital computed tomography.

The source material was peripheral blood mononuclear cells (PBMCs), sampled at new diagnosis, from a patient treated with antithyroid drugs. This TCR was recovered from a woman aged 25 to 39 with Graves disease.

CDR3 in DNA: TGCAGTGCTAGAGATCCAGGGGGAGTGACAGATACGCAGTATTTT. Translation gives CSARDPGGVTDTQYF. V gene TRBV20-1 combines with J gene TRBJ2-3; 7 bases map to TRBD1. Germline CDR1 is DFQATT and CDR2 is SNEGSKA (reference sequence). This CDR3 has 15 amino acids. Germline trimming cut 0 bases from V and 3 bases from J; bases unmatched to any gene: 6.